The rows below give T cell receptor beta chains drawn from one sample of a study of blood T cell repertoires in COVID-19. Assay used: immunoSEQ multiplex PCR; TCRdb lists only in-frame clones, some missing. The sample lists roughly 130,000 clones, around 90% occurring once. The sequencing sample was made of peripheral blood. These receptors were obtained from a human donor with COVID-19, enrolled during active disease. The donor label of this sample is uncertain. Each CDR3 is given with its conserved first and last residue. The order of the fields is D gene, J gene, clone size, CDR3 length, V gene, CDR3 DNA, CDR3 protein. The D gene is left open where the match is weak. Size values are once, few and many counts, or a class for expanded clones, and some rows have none.

TRBD1	TRBJ1-2	NA	14	TRBV2	TGTGCCAGCAGACCCAGACAGGGGGACTATGGCTACACCTTC	CASRPRQGDYGYTF
NA	TRBJ1-1	once	14	TRBV5-1	TGCGCCAGCAGCTTGGGAGTCCTGAACACTGAAGCTTTCTTT	CASSLGVLNTEAFF
NA	TRBJ2-3	NA	16	TRBV7-6	TGTGCCAGCAGCCTTACAGCCGGACGGGGGAGGGATACGCAGTATTTT	CASSLTAGRGRDTQYF
NA	TRBJ1-2	NA	15	TRBV3-1/TRBV3-2	TGTGCCAGCAGCCAATCAGGGTCCCCAAGGAAGGGCTACACCTTC	CASSQSGSPRKGYTF
TRBD1	TRBJ1-5	once	16	TRBV2	TGTGCCAGCAGTGAAGGGACAGGGGCCAGCAATCAGCCCCAGCATTTT	CASSEGTGASNQPQHF
TRBD1	TRBJ1-5	NA	14	TRBV3-1/TRBV3-2	TGTGCCAGCAGCTGGACAGGGATCAATCAGCCCCAGCATTTT	CASSWTGINQPQHF
NA	TRBJ2-5	NA	12	TRBV3-1/TRBV3-2	TGTGCCAGCAGCCAAGATATGGAGACCCAGTACTTC	CASSQDMETQYF
TRBD2	TRBJ2-7	once	14	TRBV7-9	TGTGCCAGCAGCTTATTAGCGGGGATCTACGAGCAGTACTTC	CASSLLAGIYEQYF
NA	TRBJ1-2	NA	15	TRBV15	TGTGCCACCAGCAGAGGCCGCAGGGAAGACTATGGCTACACCTTC	CATSRGRREDYGYTF
NA	TRBJ1-1	NA	13	TRBV14	TGTGCCAGCAGCCAAGTGACCTTTAGGGGAGCTTTCTTT	CASSQVTFRGAFF
TRBD2	TRBJ2-4	once	17	TRBV28	TGTGCCAGCAGCCATCGAGGCGGGAGGATAGCCAAAAACATTCAGTACTTC	CASSHRGGRIAKNIQYF
TRBD1	TRBJ2-7	NA	14	TRBV30	TGTGCCTGGGCTACAGGGGGCTCGCGTAACGAGCAGTACTTC	CAWATGGSRNEQYF
TRBD2	TRBJ2-3	NA	14	TRBV6-2/TRBV6-3	TGTGCCAGCAGTTTGACTAGCGGGGGGGATACGCAGTATTTT	CASSLTSGGDTQYF
NA	TRBJ2-1	NA	14	TRBV5-4	TGTGCCAGCAGCCCCGGGCAGGGTGGCAATGAGCAGTTCTTC	CASSPGQGGNEQFF
NA	TRBJ1-3	once	16	TRBV5-1	TGCGCCAGCACCCCAACCGGGCAGGGCTCTGGAAACACCATATATTTT	CASTPTGQGSGNTIYF
NA	TRBJ1-6	NA	15	TRBV6-5	TGTGCCAGCAGTTATGAGGGTGGGGTAGCTTCACCCCTCCACTTT	CASSYEGGVASPLHF
NA	TRBJ2-5	NA	16	TRBV13	TGTGCCAGCAGCTCGTACCGGGACACCATCCAAGAGACCCAGTACTTC	CASSSYRDTIQETQYF
TRBD1	TRBJ1-4	NA	15	TRBV9	TGTGCCAGCAGCGGAAACGGACAGGGTGACGAAAAACTGTTTTTT	CASSGNGQGDEKLFF
NA	TRBJ2-3	once	15	TRBV9	TGTGCCAGCAGCGACCAGGAGGGGCGGGGAGATACGCAGTATTTT	CASSDQEGRGDTQYF
NA	TRBJ2-7	NA	13	TRBV5-4	TGTGCCAGCAGCTTTTTAGGGACTTACGAGCAGTACTTC	CASSFLGTYEQYF
NA	TRBJ1-1	NA	13	TRBV5-6	TGTGCCAGCAGCCACCGGGAGAACACTGAAGCTTTCTTT	CASSHRENTEAFF
NA	TRBJ2-2	NA	14	TRBV6-5	TGTGCCAGCAGTAGATACAGGGATGACGGGGAGCTGTTTTTT	CASSRYRDDGELFF